Each of the 19 T cell receptor beta chains below was sequenced from the same sample in a study of long-term antiretroviral therapy in people with HIV. Running of the v3.0 immunoSEQ assay took place at survey level. Data came from immunoSEQ multiplex PCR; TCRdb stores just in-frame clones and leaves some out. The table has tens of thousands of clones, 75% to 95% seen once. The sequencing here drew on unsorted PBMCs, taken 5.2 years after starting antiretroviral therapy. Source of these receptors: a woman between 40 and 55 years old with HIV.

This rearrangement joins TRBV4-1 to TRBJ1-2; 7 bases map to TRBD1. This CDR3 spans 15 amino acids. The germline gives CDR1 MGHRA, CDR2 YSYEKL. The junction had 10 bases not matched to a gene; V was cut back by 1 base and J by 8 bases. The CDR3 sequence is CASSQGGGPTPGYTF. CDR3 DNA: TGCGCCAGCAGCCAAGGAGGGGGCCCGACCCCAGGCTACACCTTC.

This sequence joins TRBV30 and TRBJ1-1; D perhaps matches TRBD1 (5 bases). CDR3 length: 11 residues. CDR1 is GTSNPN, CDR2 SVGIG, per germline (reference sequence). Here the CDR3 reads CAQTANTEAFF. For the CDR3, the DNA is TGTGCTCAGACAGCGAACACTGAAGCTTTCTTT.

This clone was detected a few times. V is TRBV27 and J is TRBJ2-3, with 9 bases that match TRBD1. V lost 3 bases, J lost 4 bases, and 5 bases stayed unmatched. The CDR3 is 15 residues long. Germline V gene data show CDR1 as MNHEY and CDR2 as SMNVEV (reference sequence). The CDR3 is CASSLWTGVADTQYF. CDR3 in DNA: TGTGCCAGCAGTTTGTGGACAGGGGTCGCAGATACGCAGTATTTT.

This rearrangement joins TRBV19 to TRBJ1-5, with D unclear. Germline V gives CDR1 LNHDA, CDR2 SQIVND (reference sequence). The length of the CDR3 is 17 residues. V shed 7 bases and J shed 2 bases, with 21 bases lying between them. For the CDR3, the DNA is TGTGCCAGTATGTCCTATGAGGGCTTTTTAGGCAATCAGCCCCAGCATTTT. Translating gives CASMSYEGFLGNQPQHF.

The chain couples TRBV7-6 to TRBJ2-2, with 7 bases identical to TRBD1. V lost 5 bases and J lost 5; bases outside the gene matches: 5. The CDR3 consists of 14 residues. Germline CDR1 SGHVS, CDR2 FNYEAQ. CDR3 sequence (DNA): TGTGCCAGCAGCGGCAGACAGGGAACCGGGGAGCTGTTTTTT. Translation: CASSGRQGTGELFF. The full variable domain, its missing parts supplied by reference TRBV7-6 and TRBJ2-2, is GAGVSQSPRYKVTKRGQDVALRCDPISGHVSLYWYRQALGQGPEFLTYFNYEAQQDKSGLPNDRFSAERPEGSISTLTIQRTEQRDSAMYRCASSGRQGTGELFFGEGSRLTVL.

The genes are TRBV2 and TRBJ2-2; perhaps TRBD1 as D (6 bases). V gave up 6 bases and J gave up 1 base, with 6 bases separating them. The CDR3 runs to 13 residues. In germline, CDR1 is SNHLY, CDR2 FYNNEI. This CDR3 is CASRTGNTGELFF. CDR3 DNA: TGTGCCAGCAGGACAGGGAACACCGGGGAGCTGTTTTTT. Full variable domain (missing parts from reference TRBV2 and TRBJ2-2): EPEVTQTPSHQVTQMGQEVILRCVPISNHLYFYWYRQILGQKVEFLVSFYNNEISEKSEIFDDQFSVERPDGSNFTLKIRSTKLEDSAMYFCASRTGNTGELFFGEGSRLTVL.

This clone was detected only a few times. This rearrangement joins TRBV5-6 to TRBJ1-4; D gene uncertain. Germline CDR1 reads SGHDT; CDR2 reads YYEEEE. The CDR3 covers 16 residues. The V gene lost 1 base and the J gene lost 2 bases, with 12 bases spanning the gap. CDR3 DNA sequence: TGTGCCAGCAGCTTGTACTTCAGAGTCACTAATGAAAAACTGTTTTTT. Protein product: CASSLYFRVTNEKLFF.

This clone occurred once. The rearrangement links TRBV6-1 to TRBJ2-5, with D unclear. V shed 2 bases and J shed 1 base, with 11 bases lying between them. Germline lookup yields CDR1 MNHNS and CDR2 SASEGT. The CDR3 consists of 15 residues. The CDR3 DNA reads as TGTGCCAGCAGTGAATTGTTCGGTCTCCAAGAGACCCAGTACTTC. Residues: CASSELFGLQETQYF.

This clone was recorded only once. The rearrangement joins TRBV6-5 to TRBJ1-1, with D unclear. The germline V and J ends were trimmed by 2 bases and 8 bases, with 12 bases remaining between them. There are 13 residues in the CDR3. Germline CDR1 MNHEY, CDR2 SVGAGI. The CDR3 reads CASSYPRTQEAFF. CDR3 DNA sequence: TGTGCCAGCAGTTACCCTAGGACGCAGGAAGCTTTCTTT.

The chain couples TRBV7-9 to TRBJ1-4; no clear D. The V end lost 4 bases, the J end lost 5 bases, and 11 bases lay between the germline ends. The CDR3 sequence is 14 residues long. The germline V gene has CDR1 SEHNR and CDR2 FQNEAQ (reference sequence). CDR3 DNA: TGTGCCAGCAGCTCGTCTTTGTCGAATGAAAAACTGTTTTTT. This translates into CASSSSLSNEKLFF.

The chain recombines TRBV27 with TRBJ2-5; D tentatively fits TRBD1 or TRBD2 (5 bases each). The V gene lost 0 bases and the J gene lost 4 bases, with 12 bases spanning the gap. Germline CDR1 and CDR2: MNHEY and SMNVEV (reference sequence). This CDR3 spans 15 amino acids. The CDR3 sequence is CASSLSRWGTETQYF. CDR3 DNA sequence: TGTGCCAGCAGTTTATCGCGTTGGGGGACAGAGACCCAGTACTTC.

The V call is TRBV7-2, the J call TRBJ1-5, with D possibly matching TRBD1 (5 bases). The CDR3 covers 14 residues. Germline CDR1 reads SGHTA; CDR2 reads FQGNSA. V gave up 3 bases and J gave up 11 bases, with 17 bases separating them. The CDR3: CASSFQGPGVAQHF. The CDR3 nucleotides are TGTGCCAGCAGCTTTCAGGGTCCCGGTGTAGCCCAGCATTTT.

The table lists this clone with a count of one. The chain joins TRBV5-4 to TRBJ2-5, with TRBD2 matching over 9 bases. CDR3 length: 15 residues. CDR1 SGHNT and CDR2 YYREEE come from the germline V gene (reference sequence). J was trimmed by 7 bases and V by 3 bases; bases with no gene match: 10. In DNA form, the CDR3 reads TGTGCCAGCAGCTCGGCTAGCGGGGCCTCAGGGACCCAGTACTTC. Its protein is CASSSASGASGTQYF.

The chain combines TRBV19 with TRBJ2-7; tentative D call: TRBD2 (6 bases). The V and J ends lost 6 bases and 3 bases respectively, with 15 bases between them. Germline loops: CDR1 LNHDA, CDR2 SQIVND (reference sequence). This CDR3 is 14 amino acids long. This CDR3 is CASSPGGWDYEQYF. The CDR3 DNA reads TGTGCCAGTAGCCCCGGGGGATGGGACTACGAGCAGTACTTC. Together with reference TRBV19 and TRBJ2-7, the CDR3 gives the full variable domain: DGGITQSPKYLFRKEGQNVTLSCEQNLNHDAMYWYRQDPGQGLRLIYYSQIVNDFQKGDIAEGYSVSREKKESFPLTVTSAQKNPTAFYLCASSPGGWDYEQYFGPGTRLTVT.

The V and J genes are TRBV30 and TRBJ1-1, with D possibly TRBD1 on 5 matching bases. The V gene lost 6 bases and the J gene lost 0 bases, with 8 bases spanning the gap. Germline V gives CDR1 GTSNPN, CDR2 SVGIG (reference sequence). The CDR3 is 12 amino acids. This chain's CDR3 is CACQGVNTEAFF. CDR3 DNA sequence: TGTGCCTGTCAAGGGGTGAACACTGAAGCTTTCTTT. The full variable domain, in which reference TRBV30 and TRBJ1-1 provide the parts outside the CDR3, is SQTIHQWPATLVQPVGSPLSLECTVEGTSNPNLYWYRQAAGRGLQLLFYSVGIGQISSEVPQNLSASRPQDRQFILSSKKLLLSDSGFYLCACQGVNTEAFFGQGTRLTVV.

CDR3 amino acids: CASSLGLSNEKLFF. The CDR3 bases are TGTGCCAGCAGCTTAGGACTGAGTAATGAAAAACTGTTTTTT. The V and J genes are TRBV7-2 and TRBJ1-4, with D uncertain. Germline loops: CDR1 SGHTA, CDR2 FQGNSA. The CDR3 extends over 14 amino acids. V gave up 1 base and J gave up 4 bases, with 7 bases separating them.

V usage is TRBV5-1 and J usage is TRBJ2-7; TRBD1 agrees at 10 bases. Unmatched junction bases numbered 0, after V lost 0 bases and J lost 0 bases. The CDR3 spans 15 residues. Germline values: CDR1 SGHRS, CDR2 YFSETQ. The CDR3 here is CASSLGTGGSYEQYF. In DNA, the CDR3 is TGCGCCAGCAGCTTGGGGACAGGGGGCTCCTACGAGCAGTACTTC.

The chain employs TRBV6-6 and TRBJ1-2; 7 bases line up with TRBD1. The V gene's germline CDR1 is MNHNY and CDR2 SVGAGI (reference sequence). With V trimmed by 6 bases and J by 4 bases, 8 bases remained unmatched. CDR3 size: 14 residues. The CDR3 nucleotides read TGTGCCAGCAGCCTGGGGGACAGCTTCTATGGCTACACCTTC. Its protein product is CASSLGDSFYGYTF.

This clone was detected once. The chain recombines TRBV29-1 with TRBJ2-3; 10 bases align to TRBD2. The CDR3 is 14 residues long. The germline V gene encodes CDR1 SQVTM and CDR2 ANQGSEA. V shed 7 bases, J shed 6 bases, and the junction held 10 bases outside the gene matches. Here the CDR3 DNA reads TGCAGCGCACAGAGACTAGCGGGTACCGATACGCAGTATTTT. Amino acid sequence: CSAQRLAGTDTQYF.